A selection of T cell receptor beta chains follows, all from one sample in a study of radiation and T cells in renal cell carcinoma. Assay used: immunoSEQ multiplex PCR; TCRdb lists only in-frame clones, some missing. The sample contains 45,000 to 55,000 clones, roughly 80% of which appear only once. The material was blood, obtained from a patient whose treatment included radiotherapy and nephrectomy. Source of these receptors: a woman in her 70s with renal cell carcinoma. The CDR3 runs from the conserved cysteine through the conserved F or W. The order of the fields is D gene, clone size, V gene, J gene, CDR3 protein, CDR3 DNA. D genes are given only for firm matches. Not every row has a clone size; where given, it reads once, few, many or a size class.

d_gene: -; abundance: -; v_gene: TRBV5-1; j_gene: TRBJ1-2; CDR3aa: CASSLASTGLDYGYTF; CDR3nt: TGCGCCAGCAGCTTGGCCTCAACAGGTCTCGACTATGGCTACACCTTC
d_gene: -; abundance: once; v_gene: TRBV10-3; j_gene: TRBJ2-3; CDR3aa: CAISVSEGGTDTQYF; CDR3nt: TGTGCCATCAGTGTGTCAGAAGGGGGCACAGATACGCAGTATTTT
d_gene: -; abundance: -; v_gene: TRBV2; j_gene: TRBJ2-7; CDR3aa: CASSEGRGPEQYF; CDR3nt: TGTGCCAGCAGTGAAGGCAGAGGGCCCGAGCAGTACTTC
d_gene: TRBD2; abundance: -; v_gene: TRBV6-5; j_gene: TRBJ2-5; CDR3aa: CASSYGHGTRGETQYF; CDR3nt: TGTGCCAGCAGTTACGGGCACGGGACTAGGGGAGAGACCCAGTACTTC
d_gene: TRBD1; abundance: -; v_gene: TRBV6-5; j_gene: TRBJ1-5; CDR3aa: CASSPTGAGNQPQHF; CDR3nt: TGTGCCAGCAGCCCGACAGGGGCAGGGAATCAGCCCCAGCATTTT
d_gene: TRBD1; abundance: many; v_gene: TRBV27; j_gene: TRBJ1-2; CDR3aa: CASGGQGNSYGYTF; CDR3nt: TGTGCCAGCGGCGGACAGGGGAACAGCTATGGCTACACCTTC
d_gene: TRBD2; abundance: -; v_gene: TRBV5-1; j_gene: TRBJ2-3; CDR3aa: CASSVRLAPRADTQYF; CDR3nt: TGCGCCAGCAGCGTTAGACTAGCGCCGCGGGCAGATACGCAGTATTTT
d_gene: -; abundance: -; v_gene: TRBV15; j_gene: TRBJ2-7; CDR3aa: CATSPRGGASYEQYF; CDR3nt: TGTGCCACCAGCCCGCGTGGGGGGGCATCCTACGAGCAGTACTTC
d_gene: TRBD2; abundance: -; v_gene: TRBV5-4; j_gene: TRBJ2-7; CDR3aa: CASSYRDYNYEQYF; CDR3nt: TGTGCCAGCAGCTACCGGGACTACAATTACGAGCAGTACTTC
d_gene: -; abundance: -; v_gene: TRBV30; j_gene: TRBJ1-2; CDR3aa: CAWSVGTRYGYTF; CDR3nt: TGTGCCTGGAGTGTAGGGACCAGATATGGCTACACCTTC
d_gene: TRBD2; abundance: -; v_gene: TRBV5-1; j_gene: TRBJ2-1; CDR3aa: CASSLGLALSYNEQFF; CDR3nt: TGCGCCAGCAGCTTGGGACTAGCGCTTTCCTACAATGAGCAGTTCTTC
d_gene: TRBD1; abundance: -; v_gene: TRBV6-5; j_gene: TRBJ1-5; CDR3aa: CASTTGMNQPQHF; CDR3nt: TGTGCCAGCACGACAGGGATGAATCAGCCCCAGCATTTT
d_gene: TRBD1; abundance: many; v_gene: TRBV6-1; j_gene: TRBJ1-4; CDR3aa: CASSEPTGWEKLFF; CDR3nt: TGTGCCAGCAGTGAGCCGACAGGGTGGGAAAAACTGTTTTTT
d_gene: -; abundance: once; v_gene: TRBV7-7; j_gene: TRBJ2-5; CDR3aa: CASSLAPSGEETQYF; CDR3nt: TGTGCCAGCAGCTTAGCCCCTTCAGGGGAAGAGACCCAGTACTTC
d_gene: -; abundance: -; v_gene: TRBV10-1; j_gene: TRBJ2-1; CDR3aa: CASSESVRGGRGNEQFF; CDR3nt: TGCGCCAGCAGTGAGTCTGTACGCGGGGGAAGGGGGAATGAGCAGTTCTTC
d_gene: -; abundance: few; v_gene: TRBV29-1; j_gene: TRBJ1-2; CDR3aa: CSVKGAGGYTF; CDR3nt: TGCAGCGTTAAGGGCGCCGGTGGCTACACCTTC
d_gene: TRBD1; abundance: -; v_gene: TRBV28; j_gene: TRBJ2-1; CDR3aa: CASSLRTGLGEQFF; CDR3nt: TGTGCCAGCAGTTTACGGACAGGCCTCGGTGAGCAGTTCTTC
d_gene: TRBD1; abundance: -; v_gene: TRBV29-1; j_gene: TRBJ2-7; CDR3aa: CSVEDRTGFTYEQYF; CDR3nt: TGCAGCGTTGAAGATCGGACAGGGTTTACCTACGAGCAGTACTTC